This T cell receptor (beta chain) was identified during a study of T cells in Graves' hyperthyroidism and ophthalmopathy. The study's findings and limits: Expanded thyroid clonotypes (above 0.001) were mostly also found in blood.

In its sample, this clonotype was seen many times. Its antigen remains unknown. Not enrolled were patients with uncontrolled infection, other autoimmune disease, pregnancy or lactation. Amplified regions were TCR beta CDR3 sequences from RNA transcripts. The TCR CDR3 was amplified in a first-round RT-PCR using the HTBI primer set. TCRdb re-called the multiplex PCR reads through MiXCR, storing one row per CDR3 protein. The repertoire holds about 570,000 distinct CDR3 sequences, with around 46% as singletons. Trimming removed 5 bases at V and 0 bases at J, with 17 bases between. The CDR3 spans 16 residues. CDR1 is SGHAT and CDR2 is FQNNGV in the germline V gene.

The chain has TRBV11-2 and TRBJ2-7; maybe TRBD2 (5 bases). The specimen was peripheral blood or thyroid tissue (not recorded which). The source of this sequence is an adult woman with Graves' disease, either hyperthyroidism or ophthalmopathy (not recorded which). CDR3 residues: CASSVTAVLGSYEQYF. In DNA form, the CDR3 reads TGTGCCAGCAGCGTAACAGCGGTATTGGGCTCCTACGAGCAGTACTTC.